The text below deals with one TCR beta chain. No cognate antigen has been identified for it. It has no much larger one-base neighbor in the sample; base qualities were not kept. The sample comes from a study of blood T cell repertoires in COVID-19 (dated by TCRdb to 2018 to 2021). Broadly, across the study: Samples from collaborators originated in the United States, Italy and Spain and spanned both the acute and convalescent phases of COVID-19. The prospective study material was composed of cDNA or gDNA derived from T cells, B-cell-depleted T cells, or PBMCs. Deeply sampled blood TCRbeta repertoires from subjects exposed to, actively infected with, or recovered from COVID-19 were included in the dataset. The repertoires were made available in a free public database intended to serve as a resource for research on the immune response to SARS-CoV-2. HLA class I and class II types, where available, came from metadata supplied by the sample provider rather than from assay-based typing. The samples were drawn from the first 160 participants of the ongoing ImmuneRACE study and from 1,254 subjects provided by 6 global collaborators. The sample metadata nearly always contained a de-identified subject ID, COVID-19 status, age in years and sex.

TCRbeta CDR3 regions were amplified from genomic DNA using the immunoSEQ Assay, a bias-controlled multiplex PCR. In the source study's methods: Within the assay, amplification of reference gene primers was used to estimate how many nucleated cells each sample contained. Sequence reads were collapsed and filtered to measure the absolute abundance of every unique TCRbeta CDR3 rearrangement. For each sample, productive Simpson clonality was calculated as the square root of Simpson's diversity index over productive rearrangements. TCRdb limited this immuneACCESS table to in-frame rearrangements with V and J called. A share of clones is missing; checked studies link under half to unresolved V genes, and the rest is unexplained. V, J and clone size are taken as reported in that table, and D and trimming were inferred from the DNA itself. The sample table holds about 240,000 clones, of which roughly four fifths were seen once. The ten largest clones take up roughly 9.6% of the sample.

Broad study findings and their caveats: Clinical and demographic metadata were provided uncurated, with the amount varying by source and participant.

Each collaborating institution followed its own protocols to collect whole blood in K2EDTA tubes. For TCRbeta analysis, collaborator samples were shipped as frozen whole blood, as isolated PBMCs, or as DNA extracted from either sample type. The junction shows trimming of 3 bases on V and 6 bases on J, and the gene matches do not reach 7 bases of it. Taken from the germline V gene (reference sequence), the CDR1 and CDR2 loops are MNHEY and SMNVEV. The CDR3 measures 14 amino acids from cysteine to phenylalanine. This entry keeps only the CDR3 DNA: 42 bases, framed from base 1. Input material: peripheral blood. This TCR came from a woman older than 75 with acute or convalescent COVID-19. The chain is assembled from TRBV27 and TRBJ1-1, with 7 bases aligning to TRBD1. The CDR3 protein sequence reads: CASSLFRDSPEAFF. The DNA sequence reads TGTGCCAGCAGTTTGTTCCGGGACAGTCCTGAAGCTTTCTTT.